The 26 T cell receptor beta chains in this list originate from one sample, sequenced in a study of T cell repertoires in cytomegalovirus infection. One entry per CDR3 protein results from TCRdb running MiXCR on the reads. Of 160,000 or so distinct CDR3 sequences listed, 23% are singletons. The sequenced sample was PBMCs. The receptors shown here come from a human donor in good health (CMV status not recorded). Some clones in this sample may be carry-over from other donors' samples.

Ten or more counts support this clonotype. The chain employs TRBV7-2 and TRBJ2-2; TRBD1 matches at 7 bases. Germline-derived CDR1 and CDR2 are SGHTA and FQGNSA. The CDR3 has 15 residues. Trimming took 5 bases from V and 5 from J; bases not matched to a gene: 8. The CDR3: CASSPRDSVTGELFF. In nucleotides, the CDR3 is TGTGCCAGCAGCCCCCGGGACAGTGTAACCGGGGAGCTGTTTTTT.

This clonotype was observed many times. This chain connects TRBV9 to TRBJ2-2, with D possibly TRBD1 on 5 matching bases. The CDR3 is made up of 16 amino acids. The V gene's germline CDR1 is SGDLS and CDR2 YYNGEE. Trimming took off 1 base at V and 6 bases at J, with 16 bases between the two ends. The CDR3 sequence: CASSVYPAGPPGELFF. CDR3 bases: TGTGCCAGCAGCGTATATCCCGCAGGGCCGCCCGGGGAGCTGTTTTTT.

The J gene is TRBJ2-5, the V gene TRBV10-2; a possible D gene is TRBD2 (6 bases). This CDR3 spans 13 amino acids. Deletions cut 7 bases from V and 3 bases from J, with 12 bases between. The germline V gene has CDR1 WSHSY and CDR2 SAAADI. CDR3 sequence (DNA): TGCGCCAGCACGGGGAGGCGCGAAGAGACCCAGTACTTC. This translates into CASTGRREETQYF.

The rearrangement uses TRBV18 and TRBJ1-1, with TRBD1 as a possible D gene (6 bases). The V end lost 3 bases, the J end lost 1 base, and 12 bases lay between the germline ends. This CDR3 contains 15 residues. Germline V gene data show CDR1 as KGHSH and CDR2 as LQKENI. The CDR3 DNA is TGTGCCAGCTCACCTCGGGGGCCAGAGAACACTGAAGCTTTCTTT. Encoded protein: CASSPRGPENTEAFF. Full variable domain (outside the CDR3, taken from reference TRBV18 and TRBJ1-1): NAGVMQNPRHLVRRRGQEARLRCSPMKGHSHVYWYRQLPEEGLKFMVYLQKENIIDESGMPKERFSAEFPKEGPSILRIQQVVRGDSAAYFCASSPRGPENTEAFFGQGTRLTVV.

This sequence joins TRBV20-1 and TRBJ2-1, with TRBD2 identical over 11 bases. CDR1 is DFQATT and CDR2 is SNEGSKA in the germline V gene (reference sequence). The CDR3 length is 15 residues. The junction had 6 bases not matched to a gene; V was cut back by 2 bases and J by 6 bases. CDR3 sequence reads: CSARPRLAGINEQFF. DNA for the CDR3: TGCAGTGCTAGACCTCGACTAGCGGGAATCAATGAGCAGTTCTTC.

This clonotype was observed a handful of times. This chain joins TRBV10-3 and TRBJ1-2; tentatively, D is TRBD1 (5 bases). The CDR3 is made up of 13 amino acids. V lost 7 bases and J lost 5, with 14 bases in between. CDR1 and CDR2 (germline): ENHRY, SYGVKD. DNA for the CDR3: TGTGCCATCAAAATGGGGGAAGTTTATGGCTACACCTTC. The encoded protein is CAIKMGEVYGYTF.

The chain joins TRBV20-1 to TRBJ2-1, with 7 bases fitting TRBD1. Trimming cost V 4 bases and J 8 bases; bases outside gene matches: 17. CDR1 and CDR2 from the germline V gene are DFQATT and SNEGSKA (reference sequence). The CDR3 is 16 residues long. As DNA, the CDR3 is TGCAGTGCTAACACCGGACAGGATGCGGCTAGGGATGAGCAGTTCTTC. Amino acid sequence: CSANTGQDAARDEQFF.

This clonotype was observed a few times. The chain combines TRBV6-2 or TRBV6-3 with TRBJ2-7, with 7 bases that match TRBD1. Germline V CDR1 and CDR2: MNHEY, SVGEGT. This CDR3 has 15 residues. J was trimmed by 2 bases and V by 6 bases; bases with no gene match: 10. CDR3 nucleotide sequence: TGTGCCAGCAGCGGACGGGACAGAGAGACCTACGAGCAGTACTTC. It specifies CASSGRDRETYEQYF.

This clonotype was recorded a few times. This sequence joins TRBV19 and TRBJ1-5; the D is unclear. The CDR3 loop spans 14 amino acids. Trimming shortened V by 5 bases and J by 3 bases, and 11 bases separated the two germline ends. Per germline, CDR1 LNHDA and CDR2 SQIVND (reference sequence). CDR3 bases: TGTGCCAGTAGTGGAGGACGGCCCAATCAGCCCCAGCATTTT. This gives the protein CASSGGRPNQPQHF.

CDR3 region: CSARRDPGANGYTF. The CDR3 bases are TGCAGTGCCCGCCGGGACCCCGGGGCGAACGGCTACACCTTC. This sequence joins TRBV20-1 and TRBJ1-2; tentative D call: TRBD1 (5 bases). Between the trimmed V and J ends, which lost 6 bases and 8 bases, there was a span of 22 bases. The CDR3 is made up of 14 amino acids. Germline V CDR1 and CDR2: DFQATT, SNEGSKA (reference sequence).

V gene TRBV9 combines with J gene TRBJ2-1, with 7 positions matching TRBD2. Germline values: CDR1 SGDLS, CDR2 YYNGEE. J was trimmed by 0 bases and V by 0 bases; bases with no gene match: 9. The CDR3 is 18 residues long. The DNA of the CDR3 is TGTGCCAGCAGCGTAGGACTAGCAGGCTCATTCTCCTACAATGAGCAGTTCTTC. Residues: CASSVGLAGSFSYNEQFF. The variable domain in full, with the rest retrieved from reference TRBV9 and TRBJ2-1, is DSGVTQTPKHLITATGQRVTLRCSPRSGDLSVYWYQQSLDQGLQFLIQYYNGEERAKGNILERFSAQQFPDLHSELNLSSLELGDSALYFCASSVGLAGSFSYNEQFFGPGTRLTVL.

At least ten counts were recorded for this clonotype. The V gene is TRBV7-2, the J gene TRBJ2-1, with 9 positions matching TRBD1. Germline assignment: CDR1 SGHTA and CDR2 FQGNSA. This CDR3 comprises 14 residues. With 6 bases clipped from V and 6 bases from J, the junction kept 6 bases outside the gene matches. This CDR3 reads CASRRDRASNEQFF. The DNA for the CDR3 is TGTGCCAGCAGACGGGACAGGGCCTCCAATGAGCAGTTCTTC.

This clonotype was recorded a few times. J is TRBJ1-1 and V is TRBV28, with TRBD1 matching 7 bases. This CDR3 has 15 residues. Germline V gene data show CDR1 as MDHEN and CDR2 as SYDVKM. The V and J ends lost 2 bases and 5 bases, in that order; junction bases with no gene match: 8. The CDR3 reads CASSLGITGVTEAFF. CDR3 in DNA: TGTGCCAGCAGTTTAGGGATAACAGGGGTTACTGAAGCTTTCTTT. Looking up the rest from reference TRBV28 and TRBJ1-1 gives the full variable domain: DVKVTQSSRYLVKRTGEKVFLECVQDMDHENMFWYRQDPGLGLRLIYFSYDVKMKEKGDIPEGYSVSREKKERFSLILESASTNQTSMYLCASSLGITGVTEAFFGQGTRLTVV.

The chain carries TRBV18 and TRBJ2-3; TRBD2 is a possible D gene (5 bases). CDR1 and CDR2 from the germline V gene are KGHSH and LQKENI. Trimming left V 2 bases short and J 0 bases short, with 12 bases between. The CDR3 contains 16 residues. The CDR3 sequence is CASSPERRLSTDTQYF. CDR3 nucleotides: TGTGCCAGCTCACCAGAGAGGAGACTAAGCACAGATACGCAGTATTTT.

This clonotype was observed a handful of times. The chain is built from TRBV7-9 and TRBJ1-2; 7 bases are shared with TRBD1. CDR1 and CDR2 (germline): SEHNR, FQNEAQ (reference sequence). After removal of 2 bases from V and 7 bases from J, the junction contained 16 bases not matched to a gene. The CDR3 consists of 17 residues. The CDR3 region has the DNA TGTGCCAGCAGCTTAATCTTACCCTCGGCAGGGGGACTTGGCTACACCTTC. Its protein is CASSLILPSAGGLGYTF. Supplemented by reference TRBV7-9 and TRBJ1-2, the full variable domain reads DTGVSQNPRHKITKRGQNVTFRCDPISEHNRLYWYRQTLGQGPEFLTYFQNEAQLEKSRLLSDRFSAERPKGSFSTLEIQRTEQGDSAMYLCASSLILPSAGGLGYTFGSGTRLTVV.

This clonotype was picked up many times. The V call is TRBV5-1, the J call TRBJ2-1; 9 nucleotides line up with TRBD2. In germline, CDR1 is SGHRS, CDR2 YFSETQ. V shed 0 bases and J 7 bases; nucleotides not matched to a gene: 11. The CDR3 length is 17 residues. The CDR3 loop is CASSLVMVAGAGNEQFF. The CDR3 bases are TGCGCCAGCAGCTTGGTGATGGTAGCGGGGGCGGGGAATGAGCAGTTCTTC.

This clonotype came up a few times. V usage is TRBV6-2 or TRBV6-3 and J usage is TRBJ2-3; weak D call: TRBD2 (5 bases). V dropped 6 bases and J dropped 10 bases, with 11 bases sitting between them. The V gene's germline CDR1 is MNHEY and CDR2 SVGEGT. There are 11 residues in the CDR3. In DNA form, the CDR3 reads TGTGCCAGCAGAGACTATACTGCGCAGTATTTT. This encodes CASRDYTAQYF.

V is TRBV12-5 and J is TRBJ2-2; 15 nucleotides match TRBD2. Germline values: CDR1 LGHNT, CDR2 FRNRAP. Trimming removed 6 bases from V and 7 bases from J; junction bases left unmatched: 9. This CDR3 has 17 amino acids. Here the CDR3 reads CASGLGLAGGPGGELFF. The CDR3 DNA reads TGTGCTAGTGGCCTCGGACTAGCGGGGGGGCCCGGCGGGGAGCTGTTTTTT.

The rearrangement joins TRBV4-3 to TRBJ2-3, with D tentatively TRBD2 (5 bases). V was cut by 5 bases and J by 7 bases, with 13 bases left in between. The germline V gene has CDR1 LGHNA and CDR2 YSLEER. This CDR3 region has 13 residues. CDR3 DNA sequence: TGCGCCAGCAGCTTAGCGCCGCAAAATACGCAGTATTTT. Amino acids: CASSLAPQNTQYF.

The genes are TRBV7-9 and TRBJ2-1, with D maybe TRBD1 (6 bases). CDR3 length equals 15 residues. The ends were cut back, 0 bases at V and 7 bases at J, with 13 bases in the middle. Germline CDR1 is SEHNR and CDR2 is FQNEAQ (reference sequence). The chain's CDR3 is CASSLAKQGLNEQFF. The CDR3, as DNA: TGTGCCAGCAGCTTAGCCAAACAGGGCCTGAATGAGCAGTTCTTC. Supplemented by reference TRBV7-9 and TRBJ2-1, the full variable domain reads DTGVSQNPRHKITKRGQNVTFRCDPISEHNRLYWYRQTLGQGPEFLTYFQNEAQLEKSRLLSDRFSAERPKGSFSTLEIQRTEQGDSAMYLCASSLAKQGLNEQFFGPGTRLTVL.

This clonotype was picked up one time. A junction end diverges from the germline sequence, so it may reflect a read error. Here the CDR3 reads CASSLGRATEQETPYF. The CDR3 nucleotides read TGTGCCAGCAGTTTAGGGAGGGCGACGGAACAAGAGACCCCGTACTTC. V usage is TRBV28 and J usage is TRBJ2-5; 7 nucleotides align to TRBD2. Per germline, CDR1 MDHEN and CDR2 SYDVKM. This CDR3 has 16 amino acids.

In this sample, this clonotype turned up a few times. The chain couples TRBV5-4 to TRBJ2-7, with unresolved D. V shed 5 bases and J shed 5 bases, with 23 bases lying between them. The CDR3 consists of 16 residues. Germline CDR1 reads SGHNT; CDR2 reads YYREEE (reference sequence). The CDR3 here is CASSETPELLPHEQYF. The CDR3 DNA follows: TGTGCCAGCAGTGAAACTCCGGAGCTTCTGCCCCACGAGCAGTACTTC.

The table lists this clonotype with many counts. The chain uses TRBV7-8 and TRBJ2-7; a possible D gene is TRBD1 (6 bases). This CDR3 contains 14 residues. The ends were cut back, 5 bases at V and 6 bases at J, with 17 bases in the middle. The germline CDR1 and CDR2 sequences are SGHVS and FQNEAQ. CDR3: CASSENRDGSEQYF. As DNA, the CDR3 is TGTGCCAGCAGCGAAAACAGGGATGGAAGCGAGCAGTACTTC.

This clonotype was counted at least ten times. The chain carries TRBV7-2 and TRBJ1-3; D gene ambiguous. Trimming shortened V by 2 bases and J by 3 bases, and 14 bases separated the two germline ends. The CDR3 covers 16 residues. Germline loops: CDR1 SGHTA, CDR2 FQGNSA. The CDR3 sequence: CASSLNAVAGGNTIYF. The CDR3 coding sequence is TGTGCCAGCAGCTTAAACGCAGTGGCAGGTGGAAACACCATATATTTT.

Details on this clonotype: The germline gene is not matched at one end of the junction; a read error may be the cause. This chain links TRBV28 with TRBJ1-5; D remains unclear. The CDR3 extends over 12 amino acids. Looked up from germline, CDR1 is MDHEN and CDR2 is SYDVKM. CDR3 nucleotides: TGTGCCAGCACTTTACTCAATCAGCCCCAGCATTTT. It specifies CASTLLNQPQHF.

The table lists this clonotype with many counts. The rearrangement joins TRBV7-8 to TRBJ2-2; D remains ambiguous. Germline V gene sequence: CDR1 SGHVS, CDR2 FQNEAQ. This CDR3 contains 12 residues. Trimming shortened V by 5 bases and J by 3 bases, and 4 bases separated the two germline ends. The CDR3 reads CASSLYTGELFF. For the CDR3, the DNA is TGTGCCAGCAGCCTCTACACCGGGGAGCTGTTTTTT.